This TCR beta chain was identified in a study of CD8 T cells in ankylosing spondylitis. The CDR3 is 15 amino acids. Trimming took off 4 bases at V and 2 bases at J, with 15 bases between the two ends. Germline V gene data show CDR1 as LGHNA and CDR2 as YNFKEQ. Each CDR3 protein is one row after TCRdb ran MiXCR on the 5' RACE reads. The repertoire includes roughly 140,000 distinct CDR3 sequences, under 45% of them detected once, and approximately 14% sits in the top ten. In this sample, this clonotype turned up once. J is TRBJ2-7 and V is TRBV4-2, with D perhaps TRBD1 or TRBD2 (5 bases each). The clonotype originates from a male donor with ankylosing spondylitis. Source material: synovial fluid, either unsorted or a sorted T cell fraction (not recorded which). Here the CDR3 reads CASSPGEGLPYEQYF. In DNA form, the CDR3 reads TGTGCCAGCAGCCCAGGTGAGGGGTTACCCTACGAGCAGTACTTC.